The clone carrying this T cell receptor (beta chain) was seen only a few times. As handled by the study authors: Variation in CDR3 across clinicopathological groups served as the basis for constructing a distant-metastasis classifier in papillary thyroid cancer. Using MiXCR, TCRdb re-called clones from the PCR reads. None of the V and J calls come from the authors' own analysis; TCRdb made them. The data show tens of thousands of clones, approximately 34% seen once. No treatment of any kind had been given to any patient before thyroid surgery. This record belongs to a study of metastatic and nonmetastatic thyroid tumors. This CDR3 is 15 amino acids long. CDR1 MNHEY and CDR2 SVGAGI come from the germline V gene. The V and J ends lost 0 bases and 0 bases respectively, with 7 bases between them.

The V call is TRBV6-5, the J call TRBJ2-3; D not resolved. This clonotype originated in a female donor with papillary thyroid cancer or a benign thyroid nodule (not recorded which). Some clones in this sample may be carry-over from other donors' samples. The sequencing input was tumor tissue. The chain's CDR3 is CASSYSRQSTDTQYF. In DNA, the CDR3 is TGTGCCAGCAGTTACTCGAGACAAAGCACAGATACGCAGTATTTT.